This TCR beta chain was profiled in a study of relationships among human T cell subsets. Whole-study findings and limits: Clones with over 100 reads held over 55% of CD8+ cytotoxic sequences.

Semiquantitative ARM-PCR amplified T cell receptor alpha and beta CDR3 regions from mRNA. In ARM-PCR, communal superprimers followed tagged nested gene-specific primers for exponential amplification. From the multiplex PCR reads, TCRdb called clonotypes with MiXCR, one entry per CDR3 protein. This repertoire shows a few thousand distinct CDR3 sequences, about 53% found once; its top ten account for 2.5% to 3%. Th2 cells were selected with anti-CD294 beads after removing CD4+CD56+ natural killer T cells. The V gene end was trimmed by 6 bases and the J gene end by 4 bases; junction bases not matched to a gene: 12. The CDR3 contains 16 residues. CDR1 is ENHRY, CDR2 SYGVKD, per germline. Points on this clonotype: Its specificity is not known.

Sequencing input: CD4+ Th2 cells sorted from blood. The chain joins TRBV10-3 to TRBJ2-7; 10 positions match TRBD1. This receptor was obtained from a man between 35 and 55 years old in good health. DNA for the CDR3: TGTGCCATCAGAGGAGGGGGGGGACAGGGGACGTACGAGCAGTACTTC. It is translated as CAIRGGGGQGTYEQYF.